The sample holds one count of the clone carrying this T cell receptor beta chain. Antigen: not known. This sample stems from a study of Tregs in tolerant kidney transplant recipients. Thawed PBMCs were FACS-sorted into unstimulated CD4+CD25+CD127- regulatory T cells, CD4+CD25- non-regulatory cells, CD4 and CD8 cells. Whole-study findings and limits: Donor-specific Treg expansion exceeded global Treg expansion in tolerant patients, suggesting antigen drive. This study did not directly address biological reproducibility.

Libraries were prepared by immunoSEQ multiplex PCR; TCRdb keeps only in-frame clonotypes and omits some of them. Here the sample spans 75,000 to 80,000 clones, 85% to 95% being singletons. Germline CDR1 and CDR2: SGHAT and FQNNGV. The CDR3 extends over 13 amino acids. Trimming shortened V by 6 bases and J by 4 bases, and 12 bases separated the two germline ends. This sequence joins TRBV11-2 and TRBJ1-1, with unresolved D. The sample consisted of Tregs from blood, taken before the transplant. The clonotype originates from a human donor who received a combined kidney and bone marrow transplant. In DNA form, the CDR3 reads TGTGCCAGCAGTATTATTAGGAGCACTGAAGCTTTCTTT. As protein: CASSIIRSTEAFF.